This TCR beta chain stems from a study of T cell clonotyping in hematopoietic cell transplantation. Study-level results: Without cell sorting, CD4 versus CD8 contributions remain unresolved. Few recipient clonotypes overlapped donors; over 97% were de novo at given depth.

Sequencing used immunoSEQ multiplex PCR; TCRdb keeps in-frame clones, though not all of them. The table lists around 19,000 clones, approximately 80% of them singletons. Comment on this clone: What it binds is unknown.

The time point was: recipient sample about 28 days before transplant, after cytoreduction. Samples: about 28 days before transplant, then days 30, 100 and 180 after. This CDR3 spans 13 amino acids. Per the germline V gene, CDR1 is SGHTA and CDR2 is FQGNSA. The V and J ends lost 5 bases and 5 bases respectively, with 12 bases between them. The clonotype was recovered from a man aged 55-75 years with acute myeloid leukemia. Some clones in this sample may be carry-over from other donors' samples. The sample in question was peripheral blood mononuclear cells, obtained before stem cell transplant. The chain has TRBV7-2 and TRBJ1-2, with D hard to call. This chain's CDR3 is CASSLDGFYGYTF. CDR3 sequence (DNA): TGTGCCAGCAGCCTTGACGGATTTTATGGCTACACCTTC.